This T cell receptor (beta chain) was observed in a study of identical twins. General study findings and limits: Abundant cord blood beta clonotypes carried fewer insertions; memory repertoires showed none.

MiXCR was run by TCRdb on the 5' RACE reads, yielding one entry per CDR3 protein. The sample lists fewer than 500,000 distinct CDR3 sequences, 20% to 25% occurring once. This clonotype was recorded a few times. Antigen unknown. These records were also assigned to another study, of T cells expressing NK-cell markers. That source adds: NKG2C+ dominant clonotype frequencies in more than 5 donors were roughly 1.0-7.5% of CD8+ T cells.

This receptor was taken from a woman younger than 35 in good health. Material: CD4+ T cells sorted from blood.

The DNA of the CDR3 is TGCAGTGCTAGTCCTCCCCGACAGGGTCGGGAGCAGTACTTC. As protein: CSASPPRQGREQYF. This chain connects TRBV20-1 to TRBJ2-7; 7 nucleotides line up with TRBD1. Germline loops: CDR1 DFQATT, CDR2 SNEGSKA (reference sequence). The CDR3 totals 14 residues. Trimming cost V 3 bases and J 7 bases; bases outside gene matches: 12.